These T cell receptor beta chains were read from a single sample in a study of T cell responses to AZD1222 COVID-19 vaccine. Measured with immunoSEQ multiplex PCR; TCRdb has only the in-frame clones, and not every one. The data show roughly 100,000 clones, 75% to 90% seen once. Sample: peripheral blood, taken 28 days after the second AZD1222 dose. The receptors stem from an adult who received the AZD1222 COVID-19 vaccine. The CDR3 runs from the conserved cysteine through the conserved F or W. The D gene is left open where the match is weak. Where a row states a size, it is once, few, many or the class of an expanded clone; other rows omit it.

>TRBV12-3/TRBV12-4|TRBJ1-1|.|.
TGTGCCAGCAGTTTTACGGGGTACACTGAAGCTTTCTTT
CASSFTGYTEAFF
>TRBV28|TRBJ2-7|TRBD1|.
TGTGCCAGCACTCGACAGGGTTGGGAGCAGTACTTC
CASTRQGWEQYF
>TRBV18|TRBJ2-6|TRBD1|.
TGTGCCAGCGTGGGTTCACAGGGGTCTCTCTCTGGGGCCAACGTCCTGACTTTC
CASVGSQGSLSGANVLTF
>TRBV10-1|TRBJ1-3|TRBD1|.
TGCGCCAGCAGTGAGTCGAGGGACAGATCCTCTGGAAACACCATATATTTT
CASSESRDRSSGNTIYF
>TRBV3-1/TRBV3-2|TRBJ1-1|.|.
TGTGCCAGCAGCCACCACGGGACGGTGAACACTGAAGCTTTCTTT
CASSHHGTVNTEAFF
>TRBV24-1|TRBJ2-1|.|.
TGTGCCACCACCCGGTTCAATGAGCAGTTCTTC
CATTRFNEQFF
>TRBV6-1|TRBJ2-4|.|.
TGTGCCAGCAGTGAAGAGGGAATAGCGACTTTTCAGTACTTC
CASSEEGIATFQYF
>TRBV7-2|TRBJ2-1|.|.
TGTGCCAGCAGCTTAGCGAGCGCGGGACCCTCCAATGAGCAGTTCTTC
CASSLASAGPSNEQFF
>TRBV24-1|TRBJ1-2|TRBD1|.
TGTGCCACCAGTGATTCAAGACAGGGGAGGTATGGCTACACCTTC
CATSDSRQGRYGYTF
>TRBV19|TRBJ2-7|TRBD2|.
TGTGCCAGTAGCCCCCGCCCGGGGACTAGCGGGAGTTACACCTACGAGCAGTACTTC
CASSPRPGTSGSYTYEQYF
>TRBV12-3/TRBV12-4|TRBJ1-2|TRBD1|.
TGTGCCAGCACCTGGGGGACAGGGGCTGGCTACACCTTC
CASTWGTGAGYTF
>TRBV28|TRBJ2-1|.|.
TGTGCCAGCAGTCCGCGCGGGACAACCCGGCGAAACAATGAGCAGTTCTTC
CASSPRGTTRRNNEQFF
>TRBV27|TRBJ2-3|.|.
TGTGCCAGCAGTTTTGGAGGGGATGAGTATGTTACGCAGTATTTT
CASSFGGDEYVTQYF
>TRBV28|TRBJ1-3|.|.
TGTGCCAGCAGTTCCGCAGCAGGACCCTCTGGAAACACCATATATTTT
CASSSAAGPSGNTIYF
>TRBV28|TRBJ2-4|TRBD1|few
TGTGCCAGCAGTTTTTCCTATGGGGCAGGGGGCGGTGCAGGCGCCAAAAACATTCAGTACTTC
CASSFSYGAGGGAGAKNIQYF
>TRBV27|TRBJ2-6|.|.
TGTGCCAGCAGTTTGTTATCTGGGGCCAACGTCCTGACTTTC
CASSLLSGANVLTF
>TRBV9|TRBJ1-1|.|.
TGTGCCAGCAGCGTAGACGACAGCATGAACACTGAAGCTTTCTTT
CASSVDDSMNTEAFF
>TRBV18|TRBJ1-2|TRBD1|.
TGTGCCAGCTCACGTTCCGGGACAGGGAACTATGGCTACACCTTC
CASSRSGTGNYGYTF
>TRBV5-1|TRBJ1-1|.|once
TGCGCCAGCAGCTTGGAGGCAGGGGCCTTGAACACTGAAGCTTTCTTT
CASSLEAGALNTEAFF
>TRBV27|TRBJ1-6|TRBD1|.
TGTGCCAGCAGTTTGGCGGGACAGGGGGTTTCACCCCTCCACTTT
CASSLAGQGVSPLHF
>TRBV5-4|TRBJ1-2|.|.
TGTGCCAGCAGCCCCCTTCCTACAGGGCTGGCTGGCTACACCTTC
CASSPLPTGLAGYTF